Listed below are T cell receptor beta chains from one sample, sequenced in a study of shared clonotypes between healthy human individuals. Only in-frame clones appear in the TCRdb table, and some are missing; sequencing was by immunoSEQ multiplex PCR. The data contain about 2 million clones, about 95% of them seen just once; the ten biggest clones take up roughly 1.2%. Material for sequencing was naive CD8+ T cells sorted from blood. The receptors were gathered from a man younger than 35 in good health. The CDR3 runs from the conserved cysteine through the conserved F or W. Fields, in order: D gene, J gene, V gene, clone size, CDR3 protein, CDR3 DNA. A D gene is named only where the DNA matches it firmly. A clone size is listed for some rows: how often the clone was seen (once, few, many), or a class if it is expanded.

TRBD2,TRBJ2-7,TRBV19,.,CASSVGLAGTYEQYF,TGTGCCAGTAGTGTAGGACTAGCGGGAACCTACGAGCAGTACTTC
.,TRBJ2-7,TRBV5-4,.,CASSLETNTYEQYF,TGTGCCAGCAGCTTGGAAACTAACACCTACGAGCAGTACTTC
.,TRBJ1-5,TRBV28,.,CASTRSEGLVGNQPQHF,TGTGCCAGCACCCGAAGCGAGGGGTTGGTAGGCAATCAGCCCCAGCATTTT
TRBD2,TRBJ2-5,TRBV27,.,CASSLSPREMGETQYF,TGTGCCAGCAGTTTATCGCCGCGGGAGATGGGAGAGACCCAGTACTTC
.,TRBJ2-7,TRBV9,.,CASSVAGGEYEQYF,TGTGCCAGCAGCGTAGCCGGGGGCGAATACGAGCAGTACTTC
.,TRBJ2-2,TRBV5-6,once,CASSLVSGLNTGELFF,TGTGCCAGCAGCTTGGTGTCAGGCTTGAACACCGGGGAGCTGTTTTTT
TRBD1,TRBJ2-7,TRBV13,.,CASSSDRAHEQYF,TGTGCCAGCAGCTCGGACAGGGCCCACGAGCAGTACTTC
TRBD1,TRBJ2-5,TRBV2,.,CASRAETGIRETQYF,TGTGCCAGCAGGGCGGAGACAGGGATTCGGGAGACCCAGTACTTC
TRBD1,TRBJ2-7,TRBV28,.,CASSLSPGGQGAEQYF,TGTGCCAGCAGTTTATCCCCCGGGGGACAGGGGGCCGAGCAGTACTTC
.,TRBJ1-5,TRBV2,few,CASSDGAGSSNQPQHF,TGTGCCAGCAGTGATGGGGCAGGGAGTAGCAATCAGCCCCAGCATTTT
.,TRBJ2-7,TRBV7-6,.,CASSPYPGAEQYF,TGTGCCAGCAGCCCCTATCCGGGGGCCGAGCAGTACTTC
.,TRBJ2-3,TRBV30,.,CAWEGLDTQYF,TGTGCCTGGGAGGGGCTAGATACGCAGTATTTT
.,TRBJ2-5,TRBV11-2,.,CASSLVQNQETQYF,TGTGCCAGCAGCTTAGTGCAAAACCAAGAGACCCAGTACTTC
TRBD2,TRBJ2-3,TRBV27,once,CASSEREHSTDTQYF,TGTGCCAGCAGTGAGCGGGAGCACAGCACAGATACGCAGTATTTT
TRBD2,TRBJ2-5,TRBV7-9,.,CASSDWTSELETQYF,TGTGCCAGCAGCGACTGGACTAGCGAGCTCGAGACCCAGTACTTC
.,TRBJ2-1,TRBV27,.,CASSLSNSPPRNEQFF,TGTGCCAGCAGTTTATCCAACAGCCCCCCAAGAAATGAGCAGTTCTTC
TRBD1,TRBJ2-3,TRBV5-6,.,CASSRDRAEYF,TGTGCCAGCAGCCGCGACAGGGCCGAGTATTTT
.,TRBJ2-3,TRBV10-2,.,CASSDGTTDTQYF,TGCGCCAGCAGTGACGGCACCACAGATACGCAGTATTTT
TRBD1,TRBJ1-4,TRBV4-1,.,CASSQGATGGTEKLFF,TGCGCCAGCAGCCAAGGCGCGACAGGGGGTACTGAAAAACTGTTTTTT
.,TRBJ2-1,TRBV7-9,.,CASSLLSGPIYNEQFF,TGTGCCAGCAGCTTACTGTCGGGCCCGATCTACAATGAGCAGTTCTTC
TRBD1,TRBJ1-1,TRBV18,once,CASSPPLWDRGLNTEAFF,TGTGCCAGCTCACCACCCCTTTGGGACAGGGGATTGAATACTGAAGCTTTCTTT
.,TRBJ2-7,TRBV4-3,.,CASSQETSEVGSYEQYF,TGCGCCAGCAGCCAAGAGACATCGGAGGTGGGGTCGTACGAGCAGTACTTC
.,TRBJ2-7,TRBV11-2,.,CASSLGVGSYEQYF,TGTGCCAGCAGCTTAGGAGTAGGATCCTACGAGCAGTACTTC
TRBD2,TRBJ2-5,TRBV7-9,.,CASSFLPGGQETQYF,TGTGCCAGCAGCTTCCTCCCCGGGGGGCAAGAGACCCAGTACTTC
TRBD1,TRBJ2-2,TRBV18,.,CASSPGTGSGTGELFF,TGTGCCAGCTCACCAGGGACAGGGAGTGGCACCGGGGAGCTGTTTTTT
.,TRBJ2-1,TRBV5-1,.,CASSLRQNNEQFF,TGCGCCAGCAGCTTGCGACAGAACAATGAGCAGTTCTTC
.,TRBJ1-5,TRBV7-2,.,CASSPDGGIWGIGNQPQHF,TGTGCCAGCAGCCCAGATGGAGGGATTTGGGGGATCGGTAATCAGCCCCAGCATTTT
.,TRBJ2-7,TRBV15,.,CATSYRAVGEQYF,TGTGCCACCAGCTACAGGGCCGTGGGGGAGCAGTACTTC
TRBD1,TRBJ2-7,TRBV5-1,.,CASSWDRGPYEQYF,TGCGCCAGCAGCTGGGACAGGGGGCCCTACGAGCAGTACTTC
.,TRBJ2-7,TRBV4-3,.,CASSQGVQAASSYEQYF,TGCGCCAGCAGCCAAGGAGTCCAGGCCGCGAGCTCCTACGAGCAGTACTTC
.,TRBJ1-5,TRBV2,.,CASSPLEGEGSQHF,TGTGCCAGCAGTCCGCTCGAAGGGGAGGGTTCGCAGCATTTT
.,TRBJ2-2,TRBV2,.,CASTWDDLNTGELFF,TGTGCCAGCACCTGGGACGACCTGAACACCGGGGAGCTGTTTTTT
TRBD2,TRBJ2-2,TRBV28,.,CASSLIKVAGLAARPSTGELFF,TGTGCCAGCAGTTTAATCAAGGTGGCGGGACTAGCGGCCAGGCCTTCCACCGGGGAGCTGTTTTTT
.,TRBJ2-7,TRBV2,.,CASSEISYEQYF,TGTGCCAGCAGTGAAATTTCCTACGAGCAGTACTTC
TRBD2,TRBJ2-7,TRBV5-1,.,CASSSGLAGGYEQYF,TGCGCCAGCAGTTCGGGACTAGCGGGAGGCTACGAGCAGTACTTC
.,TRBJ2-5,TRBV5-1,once,CASNVDWTKYLETQYF,TGCGCCAGCAACGTAGATTGGACAAAGTATTTGGAGACCCAGTACTTC
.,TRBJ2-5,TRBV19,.,CASSMMLWGETQYF,TGTGCCAGTAGTATGATGTTATGGGGGGAGACCCAGTACTTC
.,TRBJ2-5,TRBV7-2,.,CASSLGLLQETQYF,TGTGCCAGCAGCTTGGGACTCCTTCAAGAGACCCAGTACTTC